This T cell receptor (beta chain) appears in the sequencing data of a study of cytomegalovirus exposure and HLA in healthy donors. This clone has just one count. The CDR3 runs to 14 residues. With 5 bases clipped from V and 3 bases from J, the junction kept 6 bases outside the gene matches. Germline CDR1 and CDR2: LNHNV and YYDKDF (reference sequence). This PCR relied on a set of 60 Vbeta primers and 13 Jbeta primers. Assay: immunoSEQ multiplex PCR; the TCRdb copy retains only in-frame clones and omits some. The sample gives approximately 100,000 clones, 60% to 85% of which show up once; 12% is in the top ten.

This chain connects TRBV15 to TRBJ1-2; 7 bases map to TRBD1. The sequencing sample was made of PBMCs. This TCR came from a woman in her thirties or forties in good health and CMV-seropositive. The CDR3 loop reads CATSGRGGDYGYTF. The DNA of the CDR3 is TGTGCCACCAGCGGAAGAGGGGGCGACTATGGCTACACCTTC.